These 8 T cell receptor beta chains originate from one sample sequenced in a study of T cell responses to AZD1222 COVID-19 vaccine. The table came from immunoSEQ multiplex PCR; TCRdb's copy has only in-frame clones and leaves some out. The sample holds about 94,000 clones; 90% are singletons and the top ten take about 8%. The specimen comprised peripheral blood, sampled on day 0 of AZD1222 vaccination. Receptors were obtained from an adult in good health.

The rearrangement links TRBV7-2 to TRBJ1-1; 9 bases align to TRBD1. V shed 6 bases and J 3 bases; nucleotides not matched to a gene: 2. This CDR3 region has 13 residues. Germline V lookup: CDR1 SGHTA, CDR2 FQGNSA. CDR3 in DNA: TGTGCCAGCAGGGGACAGGGAGACACTGAAGCTTTCTTT. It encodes CASRGQGDTEAFF.

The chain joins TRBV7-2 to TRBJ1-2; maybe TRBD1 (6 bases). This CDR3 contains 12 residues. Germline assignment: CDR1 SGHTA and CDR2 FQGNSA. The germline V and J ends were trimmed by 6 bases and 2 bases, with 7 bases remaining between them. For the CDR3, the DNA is TGTGCCAGCAGGGGACAAAACTATGGCTACACCTTC. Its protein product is CASRGQNYGYTF. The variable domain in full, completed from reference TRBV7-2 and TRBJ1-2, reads GAGVSQSPSNKVTEKGKDVELRCDPISGHTALYWYRQSLGQGLEFLIYFQGNSAPDKSGLPSDRFSAERTGGSVSTLTIQRTQQEDSAVYLCASRGQNYGYTFGSGTRLTVV.

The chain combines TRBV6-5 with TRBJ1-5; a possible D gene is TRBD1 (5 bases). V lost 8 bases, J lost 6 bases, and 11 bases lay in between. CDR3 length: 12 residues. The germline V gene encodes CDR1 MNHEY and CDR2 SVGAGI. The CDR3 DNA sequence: TGTGCCAGCCCTGAGGGGAGTCAGCCCCAGCATTTT. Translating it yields CASPEGSQPQHF.

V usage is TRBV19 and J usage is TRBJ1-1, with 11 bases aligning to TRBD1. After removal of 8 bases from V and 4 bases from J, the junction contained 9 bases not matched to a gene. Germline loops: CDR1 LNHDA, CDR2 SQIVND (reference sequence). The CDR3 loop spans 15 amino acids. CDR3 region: CASLDRGQGVTEAFF. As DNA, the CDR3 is TGTGCCAGTCTGGACAGGGGGCAAGGGGTCACTGAAGCTTTCTTT.

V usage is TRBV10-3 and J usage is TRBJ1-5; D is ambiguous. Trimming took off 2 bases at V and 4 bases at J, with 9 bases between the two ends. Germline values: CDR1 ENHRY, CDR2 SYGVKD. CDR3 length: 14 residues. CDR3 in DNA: TGTGCCATCAGTGAGACCGACGGTAATCAGCCCCAGCATTTT. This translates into CAISETDGNQPQHF.

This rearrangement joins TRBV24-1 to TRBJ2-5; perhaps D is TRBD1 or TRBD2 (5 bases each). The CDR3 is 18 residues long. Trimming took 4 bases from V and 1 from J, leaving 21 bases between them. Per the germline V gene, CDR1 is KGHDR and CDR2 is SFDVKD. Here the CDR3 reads CATSDPGTQPWGQETQYF. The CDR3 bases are TGTGCCACCAGTGACCCGGGGACGCAACCCTGGGGCCAAGAGACCCAGTACTTC.

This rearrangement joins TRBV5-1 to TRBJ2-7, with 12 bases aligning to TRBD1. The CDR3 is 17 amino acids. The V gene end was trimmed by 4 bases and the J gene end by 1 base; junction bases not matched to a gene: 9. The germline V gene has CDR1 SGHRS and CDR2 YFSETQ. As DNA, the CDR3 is TGCGCCAGCAGCCAACCGGGACAGGGGGCGTATTCCTACGAGCAGTACTTC. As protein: CASSQPGQGAYSYEQYF. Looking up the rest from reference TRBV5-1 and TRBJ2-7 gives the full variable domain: KAGVTQTPRYLIKTRGQQVTLSCSPISGHRSVSWYQQTPGQGLQFLFEYFSETQRNKGNFPGRFSGRQFSNSRSEMNVSTLELGDSALYLCASSQPGQGAYSYEQYFGPGTRLTVT.

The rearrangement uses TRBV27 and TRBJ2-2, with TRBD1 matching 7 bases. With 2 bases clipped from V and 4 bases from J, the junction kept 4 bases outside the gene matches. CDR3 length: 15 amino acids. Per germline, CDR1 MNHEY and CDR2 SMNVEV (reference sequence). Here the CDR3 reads CASSLRGTVTGELFF. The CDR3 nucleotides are TGTGCCAGCAGTTTACGTGGGACAGTCACCGGGGAGCTGTTTTTT.